This TCR beta chain was sequenced during a study of blood T cell repertoires in COVID-19. The CDR3 extends over 14 amino acids. Trimming pared 7 bases from V and 2 bases from J, leaving 14 bases between. Germline V gene data show CDR1 as LNHDA and CDR2 as SQIVND (reference sequence). Using immunoSEQ multiplex PCR, the repertoire was profiled, and TCRdb retains in-frame clones only, with some absent. Of 100,000 to 150,000 clones listed, about four fifths were seen once; the top ten hold 30% to 45%. The chain joins TRBV19 to TRBJ1-2; D gene ambiguous. This clonotype was obtained from a middle-aged man with active or convalescent COVID-19. The source material was peripheral blood. CDR3 bases: TGTGCCAGTAAACTAGCAGCAAGCAACTATGGCTACACCTTC. It is translated as CASKLAASNYGYTF.